This entry concerns a single TCR beta chain. What this receptor recognizes is not known. Base quality data are lacking; no much larger clone is found one base away. CDR1 and CDR2 (SNHLY, FYNNEI) derive from the germline V gene. The CDR3, cysteine through phenylalanine, is 15 amino acids long. The sequence is cut down to CDR3 DNA, 45 bases in frame from base 1. Clipping removes 4 bases from V and 5 bases from J, with 8 as the unmatched junction base count. The data are from a study of follicular helper T cells after annual influenza vaccination (TCRdb year 2017). Background on the whole study: After each seasonal influenza vaccination, blood samples were collected on days 0, 7 and 28. To look at recall of cTfh clones, some subjects were tracked through successive annual vaccinations covering the 2013-2014, 2014-2015 and 2015-2016 seasons. One week after vaccination, a second recruited cohort of roughly eleven subjects (Table S1) displayed a similar ICOS+CD38+ cTfh response. Multi-year samples were available from six subjects, with four subjects covering two vaccination seasons and two subjects covering three seasons. Samples from 2013-2014 were cryopreserved, whereas samples from about 2015 were processed immediately after collection. What the authors observed across the whole study: Successive annual vaccinations recalled a recurrent oligoclonal ICOS+CD38+ cTfh response that contained tetramer and AIM influenza-specific clonotypes. Day 7 ICOS+CD38+ clones were most often found later in ICOS-CD38- cTfh, suggesting that subset may serve as a memory reservoir. ICOS+CD38+ cTfh clonality correlated with the frequency of that population, and its change correlated with the change in circulating plasmablast frequency. When influenza clone enrichment was assessed, the possibility that the much larger non-cTfh compartments were undersampled could not be excluded. Because only about 9.5-22% of the analyzed cells gave productive TCRB sequences, there was no way to sample rare clonotypes.

Library construction relied on the immunoSEQ multiplex PCR assay. Adaptive Biotechnologies carried out TCRB amplification, library preparation, sequencing and preliminary bioinformatics at Survey level resolution. The source study handled its data this way. Clonality was computed in R as 1 minus normalized Shannon entropy; the Gini index was calculated with the R package ineq. Overlap score was the summed counts of shared sequences divided by total counts of all sequences in both compared samples. Shared-clonotype significance used Fisher's exact test assuming a theoretical repertoire of 10^7 TCRB sequences. TCRdb's version of the immuneACCESS table is confined to in-frame rearrangements and falls short of the full clone set. An unresolved V gene accounts for under half of the shortfall where checked; the remainder is of unknown origin. D and trimming were read from the DNA, whereas the V and J calls and clone size are those reported in that table. This sample is represented by roughly 5,900 clones; 82% of them were singletons. Clones ranked in the top ten supply approximately 0.8% of the sample.

This specimen's time point label, interpreted: 2015-2016 season, pre-vaccination. Adults were given seasonal inactivated influenza vaccine (Fluvarix), and sorted blood CD4 subsets were followed by TCRB sequencing before and after vaccination. To be eligible, subjects had to live in the community and must not have received influenza vaccine in the previous 6 months. Reasons for exclusion included contraindications to influenza vaccine, substance abuse, HIV/AIDS, active malignancy, immunomodulatory medication, and active illness such as respiratory infection. At each time point, somewhere between roughly 40 and 110 mL of blood was taken. Ficoll-Paque PLUS or SepMate separation was used to isolate PBMC. As a comparison non-Tfh subset, CXCR5- memory CD4 T cells were sorted. Before DNA extraction, cell subsets were sorted from PBMC on a BD FACS Aria.

This sequence originates from an adult who received the influenza vaccine. The specimen was CXCR5- memory CD4+ T cells sorted from blood, collected on the day of influenza vaccination. The cell subset or site label corresponds to: CXCR5- memory CD4 T cells. The sequence joins TRBV2 to TRBJ1-2, with TRBD1 identical over 9 junction bases. The nucleotide sequence is TGTGCCAGCAGTGGTTTAGCCGGGACAGGGTATGGCTACACCTTC. This sequence encodes CASSGLAGTGYGYTF.